This T cell receptor (beta chain) was identified in a study of T cells after yellow fever vaccination. The study, taken as a whole, reports: When the response was secondary, it was weaker but reached its peak faster, day 5 versus 15. Just a small share of clonotypes turned up in the CD4 compartment as well as the CD8 compartment. High-abundance clonotypes from the bulk population could contaminate FACS-sorted repertoires.

TCRdb re-analysed the 5' RACE reads in MiXCR, keeping a single row per CDR3 protein. The profile shows 45,000 to 60,000 distinct CDR3 sequences, more than 6.5% of them singletons. The CDR3 covers 12 residues. V was shortened by 1 base and J by 7 bases, with 5 bases between the two germline ends. Looked up from germline, CDR1 is MGHRA and CDR2 is YSYEKL. This clonotype was counted at least ten times. This chain links TRBV4-1 with TRBJ2-1; the D gene is possibly TRBD1 (5 bases). The clonotype comes from a man aged 18 to 30 who received the YFV17D yellow fever vaccine. Sequenced here: CD8+ T cells not binding an NS4B(214-222) dextramer, sorted from PBMCs, sampled about 49 days after the first yellow fever vaccination. CDR3 nucleotide sequence: TGCGCCAGCAGCCAAGCAGGGAATGAGCAGTTCTTC. Its protein is CASSQAGNEQFF.